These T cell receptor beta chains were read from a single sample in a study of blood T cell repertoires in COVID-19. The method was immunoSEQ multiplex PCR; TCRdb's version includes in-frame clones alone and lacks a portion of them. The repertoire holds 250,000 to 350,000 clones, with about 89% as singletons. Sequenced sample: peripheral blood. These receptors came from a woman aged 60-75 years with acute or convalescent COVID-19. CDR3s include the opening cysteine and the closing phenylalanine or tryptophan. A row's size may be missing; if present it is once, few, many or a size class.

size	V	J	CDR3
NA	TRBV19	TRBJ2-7	CASSIRDRTYEQYF
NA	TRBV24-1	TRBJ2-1	CATSGSRGSYNEQFF
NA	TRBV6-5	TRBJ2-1	CASSLDRPDEQFF
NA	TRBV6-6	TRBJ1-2	CASAVVGQALGYTF
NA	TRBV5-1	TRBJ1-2	CASSGADYGYTF
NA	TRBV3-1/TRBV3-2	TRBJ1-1	CASSFVGGIDTEAFF
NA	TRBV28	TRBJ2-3	CASSLWIAARTDTQYF
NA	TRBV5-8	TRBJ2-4	CASSPRTGKMSLGGPFQYF
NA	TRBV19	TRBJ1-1	CASMLDPSGVEAFF
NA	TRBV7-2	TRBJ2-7	CASSLGAGTGSSLEQYF
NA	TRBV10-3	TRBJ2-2	CAISGSVNTGELFF
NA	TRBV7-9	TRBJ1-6	CASSLGGTSPLHF
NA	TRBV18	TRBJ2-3	CASSQDQGARTDTQYF
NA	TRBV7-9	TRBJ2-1	CSQGAAGGLNEQFF
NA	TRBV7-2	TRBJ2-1	CASSPGLAVSYNEQFF
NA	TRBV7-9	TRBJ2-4	CASSRQRDSSVAKNIQYF
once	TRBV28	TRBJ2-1	CASLPGDFYNEQFF
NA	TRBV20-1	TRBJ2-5	CSGQKETQYF
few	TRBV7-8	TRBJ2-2	CASSSRPSGGYRNTGELFF
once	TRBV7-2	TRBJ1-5	CASSLLTGRADQPQHF
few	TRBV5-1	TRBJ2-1	CASSPGALGDNEQFF
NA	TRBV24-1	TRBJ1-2	CATSAGSYGYTF
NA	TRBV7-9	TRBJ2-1	CASSLASGTSRIGEQFF
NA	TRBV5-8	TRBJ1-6	CASSLRRGRSFVSPLHF
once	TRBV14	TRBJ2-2	CASRRTGLYTGELFF
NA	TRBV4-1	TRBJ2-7	CASSQDRGTYEQYF
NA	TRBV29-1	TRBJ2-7	CSVKLEYEQYF
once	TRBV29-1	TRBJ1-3	CSVKTHGGNTIYF
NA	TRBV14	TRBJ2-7	CASSRRTSGQYEQYF
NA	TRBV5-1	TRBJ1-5	CASSLDAGGVQPQHF
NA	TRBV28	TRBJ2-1	CASSLFNLQGKHEQFF
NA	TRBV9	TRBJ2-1	CASSPHVGGSYNEQFF
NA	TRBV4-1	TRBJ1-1	CASSRGQGSTEAFF
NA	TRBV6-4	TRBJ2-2	CASSDRGTGELFF
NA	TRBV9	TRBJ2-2	CASSVVNGELFF
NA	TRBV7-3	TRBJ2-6	CASSTDRWANVLTF
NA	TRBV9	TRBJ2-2	CASSGDRTNTGELFF
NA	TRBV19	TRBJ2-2	CASSLPGTGNTGELFF
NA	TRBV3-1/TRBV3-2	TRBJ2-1	CASSQGLASSYNEQFF
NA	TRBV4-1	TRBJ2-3	CASSQDGVGGVFESDTQYF
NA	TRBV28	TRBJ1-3	CASTGQGTSGNTIYF
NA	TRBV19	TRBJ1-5	CASSKWAGTASNQPQHF
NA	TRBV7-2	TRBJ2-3	CASSLPSGSSDTQYF
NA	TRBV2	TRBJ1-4	CASIPSKGGREKLFF
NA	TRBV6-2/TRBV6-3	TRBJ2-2	CASNPGLAGGQGTGELFF
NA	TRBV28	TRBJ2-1	CASSAGTRRNEQFF
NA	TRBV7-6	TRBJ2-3	CASGGAGANTDTQYF
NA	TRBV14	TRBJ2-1	CASSQDSGRVTNNEQFF
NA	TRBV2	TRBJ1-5	CASSDRGQYQPQHF
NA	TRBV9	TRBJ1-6	CASSVATGGSPLHF
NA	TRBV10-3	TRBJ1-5	CAIRDDRGINQPQHF